The clone carrying this TCR beta chain was observed at least ten times. These data originate in a study of early T cells in non-severe SARS-CoV-2 infection. V was trimmed by 6 bases and J by 2 bases, leaving 8 bases between them. There are 11 residues in the CDR3. Germline assignment: CDR1 SQVTM and CDR2 ANQGSEA. TCRdb re-called the 5' RACE reads through MiXCR, storing one row per CDR3 protein. The table shows 100,000 to 150,000 distinct CDR3 sequences, with 15% occurring only once. This rearrangement joins TRBV29-1 to TRBJ2-7; tentative D call: TRBD2 (5 bases). The sequence came from an adult who was a healthcare worker with PCR-confirmed SARS-CoV-2 infection or an uninfected control (not recorded which). The specimen sequenced was whole blood. The CDR3, as DNA: TGCAGCGTGCGAGGGACCTACGAGCAGTACTTC. Residues: CSVRGTYEQYF.